A selection of T cell receptor beta chains follows, all from one sample in a study of CD8 T cells in ankylosing spondylitis. MiXCR was run by TCRdb on the 5' RACE reads, yielding one entry per CDR3 protein. In the table there are more than 650,000 distinct CDR3 sequences, approximately 10% of which are singletons. Material for sequencing was blood, either unsorted or a sorted T cell fraction (not recorded which). The receptors shown here come from a male donor with ankylosing spondylitis. Each CDR3 is given with its conserved first and last residue.

V gene: TRBV27
CDR3 protein: CASSWLGGNEQFF

V gene: TRBV18
CDR3 protein: CASSPTGDPYNEQFF

V gene: TRBV5-6
CDR3 protein: CASSYVQARTSEQYF

V gene: TRBV5-6
CDR3 protein: CASSLGVGLTEAFF

V gene: TRBV29-1
CDR3 protein: CSDSDRGGYTF

V gene: TRBV7-2
CDR3 protein: CASSLRGGTYNEQFF

V gene: TRBV5-1
CDR3 protein: CATSPGISGANVLTF

V gene: TRBV12-3/TRBV12-4
CDR3 protein: CASSVGYGNGELFF

V gene: TRBV2
CDR3 protein: CASTRGGELFF

V gene: TRBV10-3
CDR3 protein: CAISEGGNGYTF

V gene: TRBV10-3
CDR3 protein: CASKGGQGPYEQYF

V gene: TRBV20-1
CDR3 protein: CSARDRARQNTEAFF

V gene: TRBV28
CDR3 protein: CASSLSGLVYYEQYF

V gene: TRBV5-4
CDR3 protein: CASSLYAGAGGEKLFF

V gene: TRBV5-5
CDR3 protein: CASSLAPTEKLFF

V gene: TRBV20-1
CDR3 protein: CSASKTQYF

V gene: TRBV6-2/TRBV6-3
CDR3 protein: CASSYSVGLAWYEQYF

V gene: TRBV6-5
CDR3 protein: CASSYSGRSPGEQYF

V gene: TRBV12-3/TRBV12-4
CDR3 protein: CASSYRALTQPQHF

V gene: TRBV20-1
CDR3 protein: CSARDLLLAGGHDEQFF

V gene: TRBV10-3
CDR3 protein: CAISAGTAVREEQYF

V gene: TRBV11-2
CDR3 protein: CASSLQGATAEAFF

V gene: TRBV3-1
CDR3 protein: CASSYWALGSSYEQYF

V gene: TRBV20-1
CDR3 protein: CSARDDTNQPQHF

V gene: TRBV9
CDR3 protein: CASSVGAYSNEQFF

V gene: TRBV10-2
CDR3 protein: CASRRTSPNTGELFF

V gene: TRBV18
CDR3 protein: CASSAPPPQETQYF

V gene: TRBV20-1
CDR3 protein: CSGQEMNTEAFF

V gene: TRBV4-3
CDR3 protein: CASSPNAGGNEQFF

V gene: TRBV18
CDR3 protein: CASSHAGTGSGLYGYTF

V gene: TRBV5-1
CDR3 protein: CASSATGGPYEQYF

V gene: TRBV7-2
CDR3 protein: CASSQGRAGEKLFF

V gene: TRBV4-3
CDR3 protein: CASSQRVTGGSNEQFF

V gene: TRBV20-1
CDR3 protein: CSATAGALDEQYF

V gene: TRBV12-3/TRBV12-4
CDR3 protein: CASRETSGSYNEQFF

V gene: TRBV6-1
CDR3 protein: CASSSPGQGFLEQYF

V gene: TRBV6-1
CDR3 protein: CASTQEQGGALGYTF

V gene: TRBV6-2/TRBV6-3
CDR3 protein: CASSSPPISYGYTF

V gene: TRBV20-1
CDR3 protein: CSGTGGLPAYNEQFF

V gene: TRBV24-1
CDR3 protein: CATSAPGLQETQYF

V gene: TRBV5-1
CDR3 protein: CASSTGLVTDTQYF

V gene: TRBV10-3
CDR3 protein: CAISTWASNERFF

V gene: TRBV6-1
CDR3 protein: CASSEGYSGANVLTF

V gene: TRBV20-1
CDR3 protein: CSVRAGNTEAFF

V gene: TRBV6-2/TRBV6-3
CDR3 protein: CASRERGLSNQPQHF

V gene: TRBV6-2/TRBV6-3
CDR3 protein: CASSPRSGPPVTDTQYF

V gene: TRBV2
CDR3 protein: CASRLGGDTGELFF

V gene: TRBV12-3/TRBV12-4
CDR3 protein: CASSRLLGGDTEAFF

V gene: TRBV6-5
CDR3 protein: CASSYGDGTNYGYTF

V gene: TRBV20-1
CDR3 protein: CSVLQGFTTEQFF

V gene: TRBV11-3
CDR3 protein: CASSLDRYTGELFF

V gene: TRBV29-1
CDR3 protein: CSVEDWVLPASPF

V gene: TRBV6-2/TRBV6-3
CDR3 protein: CASSSARVQYF

V gene: TRBV11-2
CDR3 protein: CAIYTGELFF

V gene: TRBV20-1
CDR3 protein: CSASPPSTSPLHF

V gene: TRBV28
CDR3 protein: CASSRTGLGYGYTF

V gene: TRBV5-1
CDR3 protein: CASRGRPNQPQHF

V gene: TRBV5-1
CDR3 protein: CASSFGTGGGYEQYF

V gene: TRBV5-1
CDR3 protein: CASSLARGGPSTDTQYF